This passage covers 3 T cell receptor beta chains from one sample sequenced in a study of tissue T cells after allogeneic stem cell transplantation. The table came from immunoSEQ multiplex PCR; TCRdb's copy has only in-frame clones and leaves some out. In the table there are some 22,000 clones, approximately 77% of which are singletons. The sample consisted of spleen. The receptors were sampled from a female BALB/c mouse in good health. The mouse line has the MHC haplotype H2-d.

As regards this clone: Gene and germline names: mouse. The CDR3 end falls 1 residue outside the read, so it is completed with the germline J gene. The chain couples TRBV4 to TRBJ2-1; 10 nucleotides agree with TRBD1. Trimming at V came to 5 bases and at J to 4 bases, leaving 2 bases not matched to a gene. This CDR3 has 14 amino acids. In germline, CDR1 is LGHDT, CDR2 YNNKQL (reference sequence). CDR3 DNA, as far as it was read: TGTGCCAGCAGCAAGGGACAGGGGTATGCTGAGCAGTTC. Encoded protein: CASSKGQGYAEQF. The full CDR3 reads CASSKGQGYAEQFF.

Turning to this clone: Gene names and germline refer to mouse. The read finishes 1 residue shy of the CDR3 end, and the germline J gene is used to complete it. V gene TRBV29 combines with J gene TRBJ1-1; D might be TRBD1 (6 bases). Germline CDR1 MSHET, CDR2 SYDVDS. The CDR3 has 13 amino acids. V was pared by 5 bases and J by 2 bases, with 9 bases between. CDR3 sequence reads: CASSPDSNTEVFF. Incomplete CDR3 DNA: TGTGCTAGCAGTCCGGACAGTAACACAGAAGTCTTC.

Only one count was recorded for this clone. Any gene name here is a mouse gene name. CDR3 sequence: CASGAVNSDYTF. The part of the CDR3 DNA that was read is TGTGCCAGCGGCGCAGTAAACTCCGACTACACC. The chain combines TRBV13-2 with TRBJ1-2; D is uncertain. The read terminates 1 residue ahead of where the CDR3 ends, so the germline J gene completes it. The CDR3 spans 12 residues. Trimming left V 5 bases short and J 1 base short, with 6 bases between. The germline CDR1 and CDR2 sequences are NNHNN and SYGAGS (reference sequence).